One sample yielded the 26 T cell receptor beta chains listed below, sequenced in a study of T cells after posttransplantation cyclophosphamide. TCRdb's copy holds only in-frame clones and misses some; the assay was immunoSEQ multiplex PCR. In the table there are around 50,000 clones, 85% to 95% of which are singletons. Sequencing was done on a sample of PBMCs. These receptors were taken from a woman in her 50s in good health and a related stem cell transplant donor.

The CDR3 loop reads CASSLAQAGYGYTF. For the CDR3, the DNA is TGTGCCAGCAGCTTAGCGCAGGCAGGCTATGGCTACACCTTC. The rearrangement joins TRBV7-9 to TRBJ1-2; no clear D gene. Germline V gene data show CDR1 as SEHNR and CDR2 as FQNEAQ (reference sequence). Trimming stripped 0 bases from V and 4 bases from J, with 9 bases between. The CDR3 is made up of 14 amino acids.

The genes are TRBV27 and TRBJ2-2; D perhaps matches TRBD1 (6 bases). The V and J ends lost 0 bases and 6 bases respectively, with 8 bases between them. The CDR3 spans 14 residues. From germline, CDR1 is MNHEY and CDR2 SMNVEV (reference sequence). The CDR3 spells CASSLSGASGELFF. The CDR3 DNA is TGTGCCAGCAGTTTATCGGGGGCGTCCGGGGAGCTGTTTTTT.

The chain is built from TRBV19 and TRBJ2-3, with 10 bases fitting TRBD1. V was clipped by 6 bases and J by 5 bases; unmatched bases: 8. Per germline, CDR1 LNHDA and CDR2 SQIVND (reference sequence). This CDR3 has 15 residues. The CDR3 is CASRTGGAERDTQYF. CDR3 sequence (DNA): TGTGCCAGTAGGACAGGGGGCGCCGAGAGAGATACGCAGTATTTT.

The chain is built from TRBV6-1 and TRBJ2-2; D is undetermined. CDR3 length: 12 residues. The germline gives CDR1 MNHNS, CDR2 SASEGT. Between the trimmed V and J ends, which lost 7 bases and 6 bases, there was a span of 9 bases. The CDR3 reads CASTLSAGELFF. As DNA, the CDR3 is TGTGCCAGCACCCTGTCGGCCGGGGAGCTGTTTTTT.

The genes are TRBV5-4 and TRBJ2-1; D perhaps matches TRBD2 (7 bases). The ends were cut back, 4 bases at V and 5 bases at J, with 19 bases in the middle. The CDR3 consists of 16 residues. The germline V gene has CDR1 SGHNT and CDR2 YYREEE (reference sequence). The CDR3 protein is CASSLALRGRNNEQFF. CDR3 sequence (DNA): TGTGCCAGCAGCCTGGCCCTGCGGGGGCGCAACAATGAGCAGTTCTTC.

Comment on this clone: Other DNA variants within this sample encode the same CDR3. The chain couples TRBV9 to TRBJ2-2, with D tentatively TRBD1 (5 bases). V was shortened by 2 bases and J by 1 base, with 6 bases between the two germline ends. This CDR3 spans 14 amino acids. Germline values: CDR1 SGDLS, CDR2 YYNGEE. CDR3: CASSVTGNTGELFF. As DNA, the CDR3 is TGTGCCAGCAGCGTTACAGGGAACACCGGGGAGCTGTTTTTT.

This clone was recorded once. This rearrangement joins TRBV18 to TRBJ2-7; D possibly corresponds to TRBD1 (5 bases). V was clipped by 2 bases and J by 1 base, with 18 bases between them. The CDR3 length is 17 residues. CDR1 is KGHSH, CDR2 LQKENI, per germline. CDR3 sequence reads: CASSPRRGAGQSYEQYF. As DNA, the CDR3 is TGTGCCAGCTCACCAAGACGTGGGGCAGGCCAGTCCTACGAGCAGTACTTC.

J is TRBJ2-1 and V is TRBV6-6; tentative D call: TRBD2 (5 bases). The germline gives CDR1 MNHNY, CDR2 SVGAGI (reference sequence). The CDR3 spans 13 residues. V lost 6 bases, J lost 7 bases, and 13 bases lay in between. The chain's CDR3 is CASSLLSGNEQFF. The CDR3 DNA sequence: TGTGCCAGCAGCCTACTATCGGGGAATGAGCAGTTCTTC.

This clone showed up just a few times. V usage is TRBV15 and J usage is TRBJ1-4; a possible D gene is TRBD1 (5 bases). V shed 0 bases and J shed 7 bases, with 9 bases lying between them. The CDR3 consists of 14 residues. CDR1 and CDR2 (germline): LNHNV, YYDKDF (reference sequence). CDR3 loop: CATSRDREGEKLFF. CDR3 coding DNA: TGTGCCACCAGCAGAGACAGGGAAGGTGAAAAACTGTTTTTT.

The chain carries TRBV10-3 and TRBJ1-1; D is perhaps TRBD1 (5 bases). The CDR3 covers 16 residues. The germline gives CDR1 ENHRY, CDR2 SYGVKD. The V and J ends lost 0 bases and 5 bases respectively, with 16 bases between them. The CDR3 region has the DNA TGTGCCATCAGTGAGTCCAGGTGGGGGGGAAGTACTGAAGCTTTCTTT. This translates into CAISESRWGGSTEAFF.

The rearrangement uses TRBV28 and TRBJ2-1, with 7 bases identical to TRBD2. J gave up 4 bases and V 8 bases, and 17 bases lay outside the gene matches. From germline, CDR1 is MDHEN and CDR2 SYDVKM. The CDR3 has 17 residues. Written as DNA, the CDR3 is TGTGCCAGCCGCCGGGCTCTAATGACTAGCTTTTACAATGAGCAGTTCTTC. Amino acid sequence: CASRRALMTSFYNEQFF.

V usage is TRBV29-1 and J usage is TRBJ2-5, with 8 bases aligning to TRBD2. Trimming at V came to 1 base and at J to 4 bases, leaving 14 bases not matched to a gene. The CDR3 spans 17 residues. Germline CDR1 reads SQVTM; CDR2 reads ANQGSEA. CDR3 sequence (DNA): TGCAGCGTTGAAGGGGAGAGAGCGGGGGCCCTGCGAGAGACCCAGTACTTC. This translates into CSVEGERAGALRETQYF.

The rearrangement links TRBV19 to TRBJ2-7, with D possibly TRBD2 on 5 matching bases. CDR1 and CDR2 from the germline V gene are LNHDA and SQIVND (reference sequence). V dropped 6 bases and J dropped 2 bases, with 17 bases sitting between them. The CDR3 is 15 amino acids. The CDR3 loop is CASSPRVGPTYEQYF. CDR3 in DNA: TGTGCCAGTAGCCCGAGGGTGGGTCCTACCTACGAGCAGTACTTC.

The CDR3, as DNA: TGTGCCAGCAGCTTCGGGGAGACAGGGGGCTTCTTT. The encoded protein is CASSFGETGGFF. The gene calls are TRBV7-2 and TRBJ1-1, with TRBD1 matching 10 bases. The ends lost 3 bases at V and 14 bases at J; junction bases unmatched: 6. Germline values: CDR1 SGHTA, CDR2 FQGNSA. The CDR3 is made up of 12 amino acids.

The V call is TRBV7-2, the J call TRBJ2-7, with a possible D match to TRBD2 (6 bases). The CDR3 covers 14 residues. The germline CDR1 and CDR2 sequences are SGHTA and FQGNSA. V gave up 4 bases and J gave up 3 bases, with 13 bases separating them. DNA for the CDR3: TGTGCCAGCAGCTCGACTAGTTCGGGCTACGAGCAGTACTTC. Translation: CASSSTSSGYEQYF.

The rearrangement joins TRBV11-2 to TRBJ1-3, with D unclear. The V gene's germline CDR1 is SGHAT and CDR2 FQNNGV. Trimming shortened V by 1 base and J by 7 bases, and 5 bases separated the two germline ends. This CDR3 region has 12 residues. The CDR3: CASSLGRNTIYF. The DNA of the CDR3 is TGTGCCAGCAGCTTAGGTCGGAACACCATATATTTT.

This clone was recorded once. This chain joins TRBV28 and TRBJ2-2, with 11 bases that match TRBD1. The junction had 5 bases not matched to a gene; V was cut back by 3 bases and J by 5 bases. The CDR3 totals 16 residues. Germline CDR1 and CDR2: MDHEN and SYDVKM. The CDR3: CASSFLGQGGTGELFF. In DNA, the CDR3 is TGTGCCAGCAGTTTCTTGGGACAGGGGGGGACCGGGGAGCTGTTTTTT.

V gene TRBV10-3 combines with J gene TRBJ1-1; 9 bases are shared with TRBD1. V shed 2 bases and J 3 bases; nucleotides not matched to a gene: 13. In germline, CDR1 is ENHRY, CDR2 SYGVKD. This CDR3 region has 18 residues. The CDR3 DNA follows: TGTGCCATCAGTGAGAGGGTGGGACAGGGTAATCCGGACACTGAAGCTTTCTTT. Protein sequence: CAISERVGQGNPDTEAFF.

The V gene is TRBV7-7, the J gene TRBJ2-7, with unresolved D. Germline V gives CDR1 SSHAT, CDR2 FNYEAQ (reference sequence). Trimming pared 1 base from V and 7 bases from J, leaving 14 bases between. The CDR3 contains 14 residues. The CDR3 here is CASSLDLSRREQYF. The DNA for the CDR3 is TGTGCCAGCAGCTTAGACTTATCACGGAGAGAGCAGTACTTC. The entire variable domain, with the rest obtained from reference TRBV7-7 and TRBJ2-7, is as follows: GAGVSQSPRYKVTKRGQDVTLRCDPISSHATLYWYQQALGQGPEFLTYFNYEAQPDKSGLPSDRFSAERPEGSISTLTIQRTEQRDSAMYRCASSLDLSRREQYFGPGTRLTVT.

The chain has TRBV9 and TRBJ2-2, with 14 bases aligning to TRBD2. The CDR3 runs to 16 residues. V lost 4 bases and J lost 4; bases outside the gene matches: 3. Per germline, CDR1 SGDLS and CDR2 YYNGEE. CDR3 amino acids: CASSKTSGGATGELFF. The CDR3 bases are TGTGCCAGCAGCAAGACTAGCGGGGGGGCCACCGGGGAGCTGTTTTTT.

This chain links TRBV18 with TRBJ2-5; TRBD1 is a possible D gene (6 bases). Per the germline V gene, CDR1 is KGHSH and CDR2 is LQKENI. The V and J ends lost 4 bases and 2 bases respectively, with 14 bases between them. The CDR3 length is 15 residues. CDR3 in amino acids: CASSLLSGQQETQYF. The CDR3 DNA reads TGTGCCAGCTCACTTTTATCCGGACAGCAAGAGACCCAGTACTTC. Drawing the rest from reference TRBV18 and TRBJ2-5, the complete variable domain is NAGVMQNPRHLVRRRGQEARLRCSPMKGHSHVYWYRQLPEEGLKFMVYLQKENIIDESGMPKERFSAEFPKEGPSILRIQQVVRGDSAAYFCASSLLSGQQETQYFGPGTRLLVL.

The chain links TRBV29-1 to TRBJ1-4; D is ambiguous. CDR3 size: 15 residues. Germline CDR1 reads SQVTM; CDR2 reads ANQGSEA. Trimming took 2 bases from V and 4 from J, leaving 14 bases between them. CDR3 residues: CSVEYPWADNEKLFF. The CDR3 coding sequence is TGCAGCGTTGAATATCCCTGGGCTGATAATGAAAAACTGTTTTTT.

This sequence joins TRBV5-4 and TRBJ1-2; D gene unclear. V was trimmed by 0 bases and J by 2 bases, leaving 8 bases between them. The CDR3 contains 14 residues. Germline V gene data show CDR1 as SGHNT and CDR2 as YYREEE (reference sequence). CDR3 DNA: TGTGCCAGCAGCTTGGCCAAGGAGAACTATGGCTACACCTTC. Translating it yields CASSLAKENYGYTF.

V is TRBV25-1 and J is TRBJ2-7; 7 nucleotides match TRBD1. The germline V gene has CDR1 MGHDK and CDR2 SYGVNS. The V segment lost 2 bases and the J segment 5 bases; nucleotides outside the gene matches: 9. The CDR3 has 15 amino acids. The CDR3 coding sequence is TGTGCCAGCAGTGAACTCAGACAGGGCACTAACGAGCAGTACTTC. Encoded protein: CASSELRQGTNEQYF.

This chain uses TRBV5-1 with TRBJ1-5; maybe TRBD1 (5 bases). CDR1 and CDR2 from the germline V gene are SGHRS and YFSETQ. This CDR3 is built from 15 residues. Trimming cost V 4 bases and J 0 bases, with 11 bases left between them. CDR3 in DNA: TGCGCCAGCAGCCTTGACAGACCTAGCAATCAGCCCCAGCATTTT. It translates to CASSLDRPSNQPQHF.

The V and J genes are TRBV5-1 and TRBJ2-1; D unclear. V dropped 1 base and J dropped 5 bases, with 10 bases sitting between them. The CDR3 is made up of 14 amino acids. Germline V lookup: CDR1 SGHRS, CDR2 YFSETQ. The CDR3 DNA sequence: TGCGCCAGCAGCTTGCTCCGAGGAAACAATGAGCAGTTCTTC. Translated: CASSLLRGNNEQFF.